One sample yielded the 27 T cell receptor beta chains listed below, sequenced in a study of blood T cell repertoires in COVID-19. This table comes from immunoSEQ multiplex PCR, and its TCRdb copy is limited to in-frame clones, with some not included. This table holds around 190,000 clones, more than 75% found once. Sequencing was carried out using PBMCs or T cells enriched from blood (not recorded which). Receptors were obtained from a middle-aged man with acute COVID-19.

The V gene is TRBV28, the J gene TRBJ1-2, with D possibly TRBD1 on 5 matching bases. V shed 6 bases and J shed 8 bases, with 19 bases lying between them. The CDR3 totals 14 residues. Germline CDR1 reads MDHEN; CDR2 reads SYDVKM. CDR3 DNA sequence: TGTGCCAGCAGCGAACTGGACACTGCCTTGGGCTACACCTTC. The encoded protein is CASSELDTALGYTF.

The V and J genes are TRBV9 and TRBJ2-3; 7 bases agree with TRBD2. The CDR3 sequence is 18 residues long. V trimming: 4 bases; J trimming: 3 bases; junction bases outside the gene matches: 17. Germline V CDR1 and CDR2: SGDLS, YYNGEE. CDR3 residues: CASSLEPVAAGATDTQYF. DNA of the CDR3: TGTGCCAGCAGCCTGGAGCCGGTAGCGGCGGGAGCAACAGATACGCAGTATTTT. Complete variable domain (other parts from reference TRBV9 and TRBJ2-3): DSGVTQTPKHLITATGQRVTLRCSPRSGDLSVYWYQQSLDQGLQFLIQYYNGEERAKGNILERFSAQQFPDLHSELNLSSLELGDSALYFCASSLEPVAAGATDTQYFGPGTRLTVL.

The chain combines TRBV7-2 with TRBJ2-5, with TRBD2 matching over 10 bases. The CDR3 runs 15 residues. The V segment lost 7 bases and the J segment 4 bases; nucleotides outside the gene matches: 9. The V gene's germline CDR1 is SGHTA and CDR2 FQGNSA. In DNA, the CDR3 is TGTGCCAGCAAAGGAGCGGGAGGGCATGGAGAGACCCAGTACTTC. It encodes CASKGAGGHGETQYF.

The chain joins TRBV5-6 to TRBJ2-1, with TRBD2 matching over 13 bases. This CDR3 is 15 amino acids long. The germline V gene has CDR1 SGHDT and CDR2 YYEEEE. V was clipped by 4 bases and J by 4 bases; unmatched bases: 2. The CDR3 region is CASSGTSGIYNEQFF. The DNA of the CDR3 is TGTGCCAGCAGCGGGACTAGCGGGATATACAATGAGCAGTTCTTC.

The rearrangement joins TRBV4-1 to TRBJ1-1; tentatively, D is TRBD1 (6 bases). The CDR3 runs 14 residues. V lost 2 bases to trimming and J lost 8 bases, with 15 bases between them. The germline CDR1 and CDR2 sequences are MGHRA and YSYEKL. The CDR3 region has the DNA TGCGCCAGCAGCCAACCCGGGCGGGGGGCAGAAGCTTTCTTT. This gives the protein CASSQPGRGAEAFF.

The V gene is TRBV25-1, the J gene TRBJ2-1; 15 positions match TRBD2. CDR1 is MGHDK and CDR2 is SYGVNS in the germline V gene. V was clipped by 4 bases and J by 0 bases; unmatched bases: 1. CDR3 length equals 17 residues. CDR3 nucleotide sequence: TGTGCCAGCAGTGCGGGACTAGCGGGGGGCTCCTACAATGAGCAGTTCTTC. This translates into CASSAGLAGGSYNEQFF.

V is TRBV10-3 and J is TRBJ1-2; tentatively, D is TRBD1 (5 bases). The CDR3 covers 15 residues. Germline-derived CDR1 and CDR2 are ENHRY and SYGVKD. V shed 0 bases and J shed 8 bases, with 16 bases lying between them. CDR3 nucleotides: TGTGCCATCAGTGAGTCGATGGGGGAGGTGAGCGGCTACACCTTC. Translation gives CAISESMGEVSGYTF.

V usage is TRBV10-3 and J usage is TRBJ2-1, with 13 bases identical to TRBD2. The CDR3 length is 15 residues. Per the germline V gene, CDR1 is ENHRY and CDR2 is SYGVKD. V gave up 6 bases and J gave up 4 bases; unmatched junction bases: 3. CDR3 in DNA: TGTGCCATCAGCGGGACTAGCGGGACTTACAATGAGCAGTTCTTC. This codes for CAISGTSGTYNEQFF.

This chain connects TRBV30 to TRBJ1-5; 9 bases match TRBD1. V shed 3 bases, J shed 0 bases, and the junction held 6 bases outside the gene matches. This CDR3 has 16 residues. The V gene's germline CDR1 is GTSNPN and CDR2 SVGIG (reference sequence). The DNA of the CDR3 is TGTGCCTGGAGACCCGGACAGGGGACTAGCAATCAGCCCCAGCATTTT. This codes for CAWRPGQGTSNQPQHF.

This rearrangement joins TRBV14 to TRBJ1-2, with a weak D call TRBD1 (6 bases). Germline V gene data show CDR1 as SGHDN and CDR2 as FVKESK. V was trimmed by 5 bases and J by 4 bases, leaving 14 bases between them. This CDR3 has 14 residues. The CDR3 sequence is CASSGRDTGYGYTF. The CDR3 DNA reads as TGTGCCAGCAGCGGTCGGGACACCGGCTATGGCTACACCTTC.

The CDR3, as DNA: TGTGCCACCAGTGCTCAGGGGTCCGGGGCCAACGTCCTGACTTTC. Translating it yields CATSAQGSGANVLTF. The rearrangement links TRBV24-1 to TRBJ2-6; tentative D call: TRBD1 (6 bases). Germline lookup yields CDR1 KGHDR and CDR2 SFDVKD. Trimming removed 5 bases at V and 4 bases at J, with 11 bases between. The CDR3 loop spans 15 amino acids.

The chain joins TRBV20-1 to TRBJ2-7; 8 bases are shared with TRBD1. CDR1 is DFQATT and CDR2 is SNEGSKA in the germline V gene (reference sequence). CDR3 length: 14 residues. With 3 bases clipped from V and 4 bases from J, the junction kept 8 bases outside the gene matches. This CDR3 is CSASPGTGPYEQYF. The CDR3 DNA is TGCAGTGCTAGTCCCGGGACAGGACCGTACGAGCAGTACTTC.

This chain uses TRBV11-2 with TRBJ1-2; 8 nucleotides match TRBD1. The V segment lost 2 bases and the J segment 1 base; nucleotides outside the gene matches: 6. The CDR3 sequence is 16 residues long. CDR1 and CDR2 (germline): SGHAT, FQNNGV. CDR3 in DNA: TGTGCCAGCAGCTTACGAAGGACAGGGAGTAACTATGGCTACACCTTC. Protein product: CASSLRRTGSNYGYTF. Filled out from reference TRBV11-2 and TRBJ1-2, the complete variable domain reads EAGVAQSPRYKIIEKRQSVAFWCNPISGHATLYWYQQILGQGPKLLIQFQNNGVVDDSQLPKDRFSAERLKGVDSTLKIQPAKLEDSAVYLCASSLRRTGSNYGYTFGSGTRLTVV.

This chain connects TRBV5-1 to TRBJ1-1; 7 nucleotides match TRBD1. The CDR3 runs to 16 residues. V lost 8 bases and J lost 1; bases outside the gene matches: 14. Per the germline V gene, CDR1 is SGHRS and CDR2 is YFSETQ. CDR3 DNA sequence: TGCGCCAGTCATCCCAGGGGGGACCTAGGGAACACTGAAGCTTTCTTT. It specifies CASHPRGDLGNTEAFF.

The CDR3 spells CSVEPQGHEQYF. Here the CDR3 DNA reads TGCAGCGTTGAACCGCAGGGCCACGAGCAGTACTTC. The chain combines TRBV29-1 with TRBJ2-7, with D tentatively TRBD1 (5 bases). Germline loops: CDR1 SQVTM, CDR2 ANQGSEA. This CDR3 contains 12 residues. Deletions cut 2 bases from V and 5 bases from J, with 10 bases between.

The genes are TRBV19 and TRBJ1-2, with unresolved D. The CDR3 extends over 13 amino acids. The V and J ends lost 0 bases and 8 bases respectively, with 10 bases between them. From germline, CDR1 is LNHDA and CDR2 SQIVND (reference sequence). As DNA, the CDR3 is TGTGCCAGTAGTATAGATGGGAGTGGCGGCTACACCTTC. It codes for CASSIDGSGGYTF.

The V call is TRBV28, the J call TRBJ1-4, with D unclear. Trimming shortened V by 3 bases and J by 10 bases, and 9 bases separated the two germline ends. Germline V gene lookup returns CDR1 MDHEN and CDR2 SYDVKM. CDR3 length equals 12 residues. The CDR3 DNA reads as TGTGCCAGCAGTTTTGGTCCTATAAAACTGTTTTTT. It specifies CASSFGPIKLFF.

With regard to this clone: This sample includes further DNA sequences coding for the same CDR3. The chain couples TRBV10-2 to TRBJ1-5; 8 bases match TRBD1. Germline V gene lookup returns CDR1 WSHSY and CDR2 SAAADI. This CDR3 spans 13 amino acids. The V gene end was trimmed by 6 bases and the J gene end by 6 bases; junction bases not matched to a gene: 4. The CDR3 DNA reads as TGCGCCAGCAGGGGGACAGGAGGTCAGCCCCAGCATTTT. Protein: CASRGTGGQPQHF.

This rearrangement joins TRBV15 to TRBJ2-5; TRBD2 matches at 8 bases. The CDR3 has 15 residues. J gave up 5 bases and V 1 base, and 6 bases lay outside the gene matches. Germline values: CDR1 LNHNV, CDR2 YYDKDF (reference sequence). Here the CDR3 DNA reads TGTGCCACCAGCAGAGGAGCGGGAGAGGCGGAGACCCAGTACTTC. Protein product: CATSRGAGEAETQYF.

V usage is TRBV5-5 and J usage is TRBJ1-1; TRBD1 agrees at 11 bases. The J segment lost 4 bases and the V segment lost 5 bases, leaving 4 bases of the junction unmatched. Germline V CDR1 and CDR2: SGHKS, YYEKEE (reference sequence). The CDR3 contains 14 residues. In DNA, the CDR3 is TGTGCCAGCAGGCCCGGGACAGGGGGCACTGAAGCTTTCTTT. Protein sequence: CASRPGTGGTEAFF. The full variable domain, with the rest looked up from reference TRBV5-5 and TRBJ1-1, is DAGVTQSPTHLIKTRGQQVTLRCSPISGHKSVSWYQQVLGQGPQFIFQYYEKEERGRGNFPDRFSARQFPNYSSELNVNALLLGDSALYLCASRPGTGGTEAFFGQGTRLTVV.

The chain is built from TRBV7-2 and TRBJ1-5; D may be TRBD1 (6 bases). Trimming shortened V by 5 bases and J by 2 bases, and 16 bases separated the two germline ends. Germline V gives CDR1 SGHTA, CDR2 FQGNSA. The CDR3 runs to 16 residues. The CDR3 nucleotides are TGTGCCAGCAGCCCGGACGGGGGGGGGCGCAATCAGCCCCAGCATTTT. It encodes CASSPDGGGRNQPQHF. Full variable domain (remainder filled in from reference TRBV7-2 and TRBJ1-5): GAGVSQSPSNKVTEKGKDVELRCDPISGHTALYWYRQSLGQGLEFLIYFQGNSAPDKSGLPSDRFSAERTGGSVSTLTIQRTQQEDSAVYLCASSPDGGGRNQPQHFGDGTRLSIL.

CDR3 in amino acids: CASSYSYRGSQETQYF. For the CDR3, the DNA is TGTGCCAGCAGTTACTCCTACAGGGGATCCCAAGAGACCCAGTACTTC. This sequence joins TRBV6-5 and TRBJ2-5; 7 nucleotides line up with TRBD1. CDR1 is MNHEY, CDR2 SVGAGI, per germline. The CDR3 length is 16 residues. The ends lost 0 bases at V and 1 base at J; junction bases unmatched: 5.

The chain has TRBV7-3 and TRBJ2-5; D might be TRBD1 (6 bases). V lost 8 bases, J lost 5 bases, and 15 bases lay in between. The CDR3 is made up of 13 amino acids. From germline, CDR1 is SGHTA and CDR2 FQGTGA. The CDR3 nucleotides are TGTGCCAGCGCGCAGGGGATAGAGGAGACCCAGTACTTC. It specifies CASAQGIEETQYF.

The chain joins TRBV27 to TRBJ2-7, with D possibly TRBD1 on 5 matching bases. V dropped 5 bases and J dropped 7 bases, with 15 bases sitting between them. The germline V gene encodes CDR1 MNHEY and CDR2 SMNVEV (reference sequence). There are 13 residues in the CDR3. CDR3 loop: CASSLTGLREQYF. The CDR3 nucleotides read TGTGCCAGCAGTCTCACAGGATTGCGTGAGCAGTACTTC.

The rearrangement joins TRBV5-4 to TRBJ2-6; D gene ambiguous. The V and J ends lost 2 bases and 2 bases respectively, with 8 bases between them. The CDR3 loop spans 15 amino acids. CDR1 is SGHNT and CDR2 is YYREEE in the germline V gene (reference sequence). This CDR3 is CASSLAGAGANVLTF. DNA for the CDR3: TGTGCCAGCAGCTTAGCAGGTGCTGGGGCCAACGTCCTGACTTTC.

The chain couples TRBV3-1 (or the pseudogene TRBV3-2) to TRBJ1-2; D unclear. The CDR3 is 14 residues long. Trimming cost V 4 bases and J 0 bases, with 9 bases left between them. Germline V gives CDR1 LGHDT, CDR2 YNNKEL (reference sequence). CDR3 region: CASSPKRANYGYTF. The CDR3 DNA is TGTGCCAGCAGCCCAAAGCGGGCTAACTATGGCTACACCTTC.

The DNA of the CDR3 is TGTGCCAGCAGTTACACAGGTGGCGGGACCTACGAGCAGTACTTC. Protein product: CASSYTGGGTYEQYF. The J gene is TRBJ2-7, the V gene TRBV6-2 or TRBV6-3, with a weak D call TRBD2 (6 bases). Germline loops: CDR1 MNHEY, CDR2 SVGEGT. The CDR3 covers 15 residues. V shed 2 bases and J shed 2 bases, with 13 bases lying between them.